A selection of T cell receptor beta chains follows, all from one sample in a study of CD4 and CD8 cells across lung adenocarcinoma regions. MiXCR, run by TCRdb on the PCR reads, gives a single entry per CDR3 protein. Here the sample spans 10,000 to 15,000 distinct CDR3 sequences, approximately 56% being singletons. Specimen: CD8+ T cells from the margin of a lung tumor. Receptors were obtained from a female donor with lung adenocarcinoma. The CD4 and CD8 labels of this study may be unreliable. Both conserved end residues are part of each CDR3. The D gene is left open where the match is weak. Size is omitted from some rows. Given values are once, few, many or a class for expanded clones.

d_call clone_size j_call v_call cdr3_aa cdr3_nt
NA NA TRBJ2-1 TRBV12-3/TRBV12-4 CASSPSAFELEQFF TGTGCCAGCAGTCCAAGCGCCTTCGAGTTGGAGCAGTTCTTC
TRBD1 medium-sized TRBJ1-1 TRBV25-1 CASSLQTGMAEAFF TGTGCCAGCAGCTTACAGACAGGGATGGCTGAAGCTTTCTTT
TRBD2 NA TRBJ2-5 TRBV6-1 CASSTGSGGPYQDTQYF TGTGCCAGCAGTACAGGTAGCGGGGGGCCCTACCAAGACACCCAGTACTTC
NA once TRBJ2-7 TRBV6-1 CASSDGEPDYEQYF TGTGCCAGCAGTGATGGCGAGCCCGACTACGAGCAGTACTTC
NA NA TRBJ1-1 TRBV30 CAWKNTEAFF TGTGCCTGGAAGAACACTGAAGCTTTCTTT
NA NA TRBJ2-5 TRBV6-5 CASRYRDRGPDTQYF TGTGCCAGCAGGTACCGGGACCGAGGCCCAGATACCCAGTACTTC
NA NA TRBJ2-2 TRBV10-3 CAIRGSTGELFF TGTGCCATCAGGGGGTCCACCGGGGAGCTGTTTTTT
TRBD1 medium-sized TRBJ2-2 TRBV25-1 CASSPARGHSGELFF TGTGCCAGCAGTCCTGCAAGGGGGCATAGCGGGGAGCTGTTTTTT
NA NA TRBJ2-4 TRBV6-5 CVSSSDSAGPFF TGTGTCAGCAGTTCGGATAGTGCAGGGCCGTTCTTC
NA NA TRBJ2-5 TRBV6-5 CSGSYGGRDQETQYF TGTTCTGGGAGTTACGGGGGCCGGGACCAAGAGACCCAGTACTTC
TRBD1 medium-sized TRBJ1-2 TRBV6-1 CASSERQGKPYGYTF TGTGCCAGCAGTGAGAGACAGGGAAAGCCCTATGGCTACACCTTC
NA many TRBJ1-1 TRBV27 CASSLGHSNTEAFF TGTGCCAGCAGTTTGGGACACTCGAACACTGAAGCTTTCTTT
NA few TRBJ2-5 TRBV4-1 CASSQEGSSWETQYF TGCGCCAGCAGCCAAGAAGGATCCAGCTGGGAGACCCAGTACTTC
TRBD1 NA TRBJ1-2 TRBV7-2 CASSRGTGSGYTF TGTGCCAGCAGCCGAGGGACAGGGTCCGGCTACACCTTC
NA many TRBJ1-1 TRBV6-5 CASSYRRQEMNTEAFF TGTGCCAGCAGTTACCGGCGACAGGAGATGAACACTGAAGCTTTCTTT
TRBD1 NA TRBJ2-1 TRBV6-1 CASLRDRGNNEQFF TGTGCCAGCCTCCGGGACAGGGGAAACAATGAGCAGTTCTTC
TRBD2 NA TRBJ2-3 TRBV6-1 CASRGAGGGAPSTDTQYF TGTGCCAGCAGGGGGGCGGGCGGGGGGGCGCCTAGCACAGATACCCAGTATTTT
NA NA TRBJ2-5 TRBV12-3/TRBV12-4 CASSLDGTETQYF TGTGCCAGCAGTTTGGACGGGACGGAGACCCAGTACTTC
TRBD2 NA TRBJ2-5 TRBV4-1 CASSQGNAGTKETQYF TGCGCCAGCAGCCAAGGGAATGCCGGGACTAAAGAGACCCAGTACTTC
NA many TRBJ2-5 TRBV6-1 CASSERLGGRETQYF TGTGCCAGCAGTGAACGTCTTGGGGGGCGGGAGACCCAGTACTTC
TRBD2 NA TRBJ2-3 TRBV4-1 CASSQAGGAGGSTDTQYF TGCGCCAGCAGCCAAGCGGGCGGGGCGGGGGGAAGCACAGATACGCAGTACTTT
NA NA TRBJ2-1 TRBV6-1 CASSEAGGQNEQFF TGTGCCAGCAGTGAAGCCGGCGGCCAGAATGAGCAGTTCTTC
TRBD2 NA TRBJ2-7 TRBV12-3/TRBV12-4 CASSRTSADYEQYF TGTGCCAGCAGTCGGACTAGCGCGGACTACGAGCAGTACTTC
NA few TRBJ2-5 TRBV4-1 CASSQSQGFETQYF TGCGCCAGCAGCCAATCACAGGGATTCGAGACCCAGTACTTC
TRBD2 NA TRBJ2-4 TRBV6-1 CARSPGAGGQNTQYF TGTGCGAGGAGTCCGGGGGCGGGGGGCCAAAATACGCAGTACTTC
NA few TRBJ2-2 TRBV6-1 CASSEAPGGGELFF TGTGCCAGCAGTGAAGCCCCGGGTGGCGGGGAGCTGTTTTTT
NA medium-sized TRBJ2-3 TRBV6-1 CASSHSEGTLGISDTQYF TGTGCCAGCAGTCACAGCGAGGGGACACTGGGGATTTCGGATACGCAGTATTTT
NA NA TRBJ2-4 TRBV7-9 CASSPENIQYF TGTGCCAGCAGCCCCGAAAACATTCAGTACTTC
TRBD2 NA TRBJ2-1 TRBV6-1 CASLPGLAGDSYNEQFF TGTGCCAGCTTACCGGGACTAGCGGGAGACTCCTACAATGAGCAGTTCTTC
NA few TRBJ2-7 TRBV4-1 CASSQVLVGSRNEQYF TGCGCCAGCAGCCAAGTATTAGTCGGATCTCGCAACGAGCAGTACTTC
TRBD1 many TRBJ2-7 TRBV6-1 CASSDRGWNEQYF TGTGCCAGCAGTGACAGGGGGTGGAACGAGCAGTACTTC
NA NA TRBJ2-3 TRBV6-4 CASSSRFGATDTQYF TGTGCCAGCAGCTCGAGGTTCGGAGCCACAGATACGCAGTATTTT
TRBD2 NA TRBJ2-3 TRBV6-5 CASSHSDSGSSNTQYF TGTGCCAGCAGTCACTCTGATAGCGGGAGCTCAAATACGCAGTATTTT
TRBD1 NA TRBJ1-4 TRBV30 CAWNIQGANEKLFF TGTGCCTGGAACATACAGGGGGCTAATGAAAAACTGTTTTTT
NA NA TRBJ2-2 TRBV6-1 CASSEQGTGELFF TGTGCCAGCAGTGAACAGGGTACCGGGGAGCTGTTTTTT
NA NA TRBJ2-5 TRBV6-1 CASSPSGRGQDTQYF TGTGCCAGCAGTCCGAGCGGCCGGGGCCAAGATACGCAGTACTTC
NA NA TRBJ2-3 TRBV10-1 CGRVEWLRHKDTQYF TGCGGCCGCGTTGAGTGGCTGCGACACAAAGATACGCAGTATTTT
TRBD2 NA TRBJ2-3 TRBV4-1 CASSRAGGGGRDTDTQYF TGCGCCAGCAGCCGAGCGGGCGGCGGGGGGCGAGACACAGATACGCAGTATTTC
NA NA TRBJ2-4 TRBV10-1 CASSDKGLWAKDMQYF TGCGCCAGCAGTGATAAGGGGCTGTGGGCCAAAGACATGCAGTACTTC
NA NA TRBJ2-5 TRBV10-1 CASSGRGIQETQYF TGCGCCAGCAGTGGGCGGGGCATTCAAGAGACCCAGTACTTC
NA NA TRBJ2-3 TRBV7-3 CASSYRAQSTDTQYF TGTGCCAGCAGCTACAGGGCCCAAAGCACAGATACGCAGTATTTT
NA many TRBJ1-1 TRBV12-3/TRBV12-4 CASSFGGLNTEAFF TGTGCCAGCAGTTTCGGGGGGCTGAACACTGAAGCTTTCTTT
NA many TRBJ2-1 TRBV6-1 CASSRKGEGWDEQFF TGTGCCAGCAGCCGAAAAGGGGAAGGATGGGATGAGCAGTTCTTC
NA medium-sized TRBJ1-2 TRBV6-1 CASSPRETNLYGYTF TGTGCCAGCAGCCCTCGCGAGACAAACCTCTATGGCTACACCTTC
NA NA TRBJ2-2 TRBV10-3 CAISGTQDRDTGELFF TGTGCCATCAGTGGGACGCAGGACCGGGACACCGGGGAGCTGTTTTTT
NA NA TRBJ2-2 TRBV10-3 CAISEVGEPNTGELFF TGTGCCATCAGTGAGGTCGGTGAGCCGAACACCGGGGAGCTGTTTTTT
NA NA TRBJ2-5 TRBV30 CAWSSETQYF TGTGCCTGGAGCTCGGAGACCCAGTACTTC
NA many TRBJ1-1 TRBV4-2 CASSQDARRTEAFF TGTGCCAGCAGCCAAGATGCACGGCGCACTGAAGCTTTCTTT
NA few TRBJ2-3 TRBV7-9 CASSSPSRDTQYF TGTGCCAGCAGCTCTCCCAGTCGAGATACGCAGTATTTT
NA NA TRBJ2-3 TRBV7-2 CAGSPGVDKETQYF TGTGCGGGGAGCCCAGGGGTAGACAAAGAGACGCAGTATTTT
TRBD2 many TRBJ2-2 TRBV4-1 CASSQDWGGNTGELFF TGCGCCAGCAGCCAAGATTGGGGGGGGAACACCGGGGAGCTGTTTTTT
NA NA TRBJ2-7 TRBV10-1 CASSGLTSPDTQYF TGCGCCAGCAGTGGGTTAACTAGCCCAGATACGCAGTACTTC